The clone carrying this T cell receptor beta chain was found a few times. Its antigen remains unknown. These data come from a study of T-cell memory formation after mild COVID-19. Overall study findings and caveats: The CD4+ clones that contracted clustered mainly within CM and EM, and the CD8+ clones concentrated in EMRA.

Libraries for TCRalpha and TCRbeta carried sample barcodes and unique molecular identifiers via 5'RACE. MiXCR, applied by TCRdb to the 5' RACE reads, yields one record per CDR3 protein. The sample includes about 560,000 distinct CDR3 sequences, 17% seen only once; the top ten take around 7.8%. Germline CDR1 reads SGHNT; CDR2 reads YENEEA. The V end lost 5 bases, the J end lost 2 bases, and 16 bases lay between the germline ends. The CDR3 is 15 residues long. The chain uses TRBV11-3 and TRBJ2-7, with unresolved D. The receptor comes from an adult woman who had mild COVID-19 (a few samples of this study predate the infection). Cell type and time point are not known. Sequencing was done on a sample of PBMCs or a T cell subset sorted from them (not recorded which). CDR3 in amino acids: CASSHPQDGTYEQYF. The CDR3 DNA reads TGTGCCAGCAGCCACCCCCAGGACGGAACCTACGAGCAGTACTTC. The entire variable domain, with the rest obtained from reference TRBV11-3 and TRBJ2-7, is as follows: EAGVVQSPRYKIIEKKQPVAFWCNPISGHNTLYWYLQNLGQGPELLIRYENEEAVDDSQLPKDRFSAERLKGVDSTLKIQPAELGDSAVYLCASSHPQDGTYEQYFGPGTRLTVT.